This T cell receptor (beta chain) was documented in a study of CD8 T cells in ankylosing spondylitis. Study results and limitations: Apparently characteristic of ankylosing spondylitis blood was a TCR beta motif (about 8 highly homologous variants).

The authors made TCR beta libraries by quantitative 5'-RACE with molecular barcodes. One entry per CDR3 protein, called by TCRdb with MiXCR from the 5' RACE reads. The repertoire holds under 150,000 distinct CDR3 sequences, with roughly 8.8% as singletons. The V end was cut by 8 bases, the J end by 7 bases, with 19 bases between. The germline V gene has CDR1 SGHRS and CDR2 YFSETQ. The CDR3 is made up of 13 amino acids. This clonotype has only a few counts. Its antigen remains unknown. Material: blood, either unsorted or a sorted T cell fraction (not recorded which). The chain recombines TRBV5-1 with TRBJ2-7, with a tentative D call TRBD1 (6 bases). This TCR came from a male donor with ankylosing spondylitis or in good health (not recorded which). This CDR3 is CASTGQTPREQYF. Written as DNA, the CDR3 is TGCGCCAGTACGGGACAAACACCTCGGGAGCAGTACTTC.